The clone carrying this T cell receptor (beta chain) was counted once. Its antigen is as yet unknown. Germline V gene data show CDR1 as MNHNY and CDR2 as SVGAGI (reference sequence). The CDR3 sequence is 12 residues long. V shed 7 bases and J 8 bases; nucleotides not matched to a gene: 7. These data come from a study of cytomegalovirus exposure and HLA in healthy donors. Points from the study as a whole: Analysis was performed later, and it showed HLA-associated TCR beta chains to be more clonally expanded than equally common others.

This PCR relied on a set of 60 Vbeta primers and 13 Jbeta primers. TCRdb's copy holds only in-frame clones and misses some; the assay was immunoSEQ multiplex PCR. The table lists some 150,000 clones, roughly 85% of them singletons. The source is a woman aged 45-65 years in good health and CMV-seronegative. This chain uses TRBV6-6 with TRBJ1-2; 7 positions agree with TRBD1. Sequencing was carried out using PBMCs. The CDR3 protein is CASNRQGGGYTF. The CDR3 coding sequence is TGTGCCAGCAACAGACAGGGTGGGGGCTACACCTTC.